What follows describes a single TCR beta chain. The antigen remains undetermined. The data are from a study of OX40 agonist ivuxolimab in advanced cancers. Background on the study: Participants, 75% to 85% male, averaged around 60 years of age, ranging from about 20 to 79.

Study findings and constraints: At doses 0.1 to 3.0 mg/kg, CD4+ and CD8+ clones expanded. Expanded peripheral T cell antigen specificity was not determined.

The protocol was immunoSEQ multiplex PCR, while the TCRdb copy is restricted to in-frame clones and leaves out a portion. The table records fewer than 30,000 clones, roughly 90% of them present only once. This material consisted of CD4+ or CD8+ T cells sorted from blood, taken in a trial of the OX40 agonist ivuxolimab. This sequence originates from an adult with an advanced solid tumor such as melanoma, head and neck, liver or kidney cancer.

CDR3 nucleotides: TGTGCCAGCACCTATACCAGGACTAGCGGGATGGTAGATACGCAGTATTTT. Translation: CASTYTRTSGMVDTQYF. The chain carries TRBV28 and TRBJ2-3, with TRBD2 matching 12 bases. The V segment lost 7 bases and the J segment 5 bases; nucleotides outside the gene matches: 13. Germline CDR1 and CDR2: MDHEN and SYDVKM. The CDR3 runs 17 residues.